The 9 T cell receptor beta chains listed next were all sequenced from one sample in a study of response to subunit inactivated influenza vaccine. Each CDR3 protein gets one entry after TCRdb re-called the RT-PCR reads with MiXCR. Of about 780,000 distinct CDR3 sequences in the sample, approximately 17% are singletons; the top ten hold roughly a tenth. Sequenced material: PBMCs from blood, taken 5 days after vaccination. The receptors were gathered from a man aged 45-65 years who received an inactivated influenza vaccine.

The V gene is TRBV7-8, the J gene TRBJ2-7, with D unresolved. This CDR3 comprises 15 residues. The V and J ends lost 2 bases and 2 bases respectively, with 13 bases between them. The germline CDR1 and CDR2 sequences are SGHVS and FQNEAQ. The CDR3 protein is CASSLKRIITYEQYF. The CDR3 DNA follows: TGTGCCAGCAGCTTAAAGAGGATAATAACCTACGAGCAGTACTTC. Complete variable domain (other parts from reference TRBV7-8 and TRBJ2-7): GAGVSQSPRYKVAKRGQDVALRCDPISGHVSLFWYQQALGQGPEFLTYFQNEAQLDKSGLPSDRFFAERPEGSVSTLKIQRTQQEDSAVYLCASSLKRIITYEQYFGPGTRLTVT.

This rearrangement joins TRBV28 to TRBJ2-1, with 8 bases fitting TRBD1. The CDR3 sequence is 16 residues long. CDR1 and CDR2 from the germline V gene are MDHEN and SYDVKM. V lost 4 bases to trimming and J lost 6 bases; unmatched junction nucleotides: 11. The CDR3 sequence: CASSSPGGQGTNEQFF. In nucleotides, the CDR3 is TGTGCCAGCAGTTCCCCCGGTGGACAGGGTACCAATGAGCAGTTCTTC.

This clonotype was detected only a few times. The V gene is TRBV29-1, the J gene TRBJ2-3; 14 positions agree with TRBD2. Germline-derived CDR1 and CDR2 are SQVTM and ANQGSEA. The CDR3 covers 18 residues. V trimming: 1 base; J trimming: 3 bases; junction bases outside the gene matches: 9. The CDR3 region is CSVEGGTSGRERTDTQYF. CDR3 DNA: TGCAGCGTTGAAGGGGGGACTAGCGGGAGAGAGAGAACAGATACGCAGTATTTT.

This clonotype was seen a handful of times. The V gene is TRBV6-1, the J gene TRBJ2-2; TRBD2 agrees at 9 bases. The CDR3 spans 14 residues. J lost 5 bases, V lost 9 bases, and 7 bases had no gene match. The germline gives CDR1 MNHNS, CDR2 SASEGT. The CDR3 region has the DNA TGTGCCAGTCAGCGGGAGGTTCGGACCGGGGAGCTGTTTTTT. Translating gives CASQREVRTGELFF.

The rearrangement joins TRBV5-1 to TRBJ2-2, with 10 bases fitting TRBD1. V gave up 4 bases and J gave up 4 bases; unmatched junction bases: 13. CDR1 is SGHRS and CDR2 is YFSETQ in the germline V gene. CDR3 length: 18 residues. The CDR3 DNA reads as TGCGCCAGCAGCCCGGTTCGACAGGGGGCGCGAATCACCGGGGAGCTGTTTTTT. It codes for CASSPVRQGARITGELFF. Drawing the rest from reference TRBV5-1 and TRBJ2-2, the complete variable domain is KAGVTQTPRYLIKTRGQQVTLSCSPISGHRSVSWYQQTPGQGLQFLFEYFSETQRNKGNFPGRFSGRQFSNSRSEMNVSTLELGDSALYLCASSPVRQGARITGELFFGEGSRLTVL.

Only a few counts were recorded for this clonotype. The rearrangement uses TRBV27 and TRBJ2-3; 9 bases line up with TRBD2. The germline V gene has CDR1 MNHEY and CDR2 SMNVEV (reference sequence). The CDR3 loop spans 16 amino acids. The trim removed 4 bases at V and 5 bases at J, leaving 10 bases unmatched. The CDR3 DNA reads TGTGCCAGCAGTTCCCCTTATCTAGCGGGAAGAGATACGCAGTATTTT. Residues: CASSSPYLAGRDTQYF.

The V gene is TRBV7-2, the J gene TRBJ2-2; D is undetermined. The CDR3 length is 12 residues. Per the germline V gene, CDR1 is SGHTA and CDR2 is FQGNSA. Trimming left V 6 bases short and J 6 bases short, with 8 bases between. The CDR3 nucleotides are TGTGCCAGCAGGAGGACGGCCGGGGAGCTGTTTTTT. Amino acids: CASRRTAGELFF.

The chain uses TRBV7-8 and TRBJ2-2; no reliable D call. This CDR3 is 15 amino acids long. Germline V gives CDR1 SGHVS, CDR2 FQNEAQ. The germline V and J ends were trimmed by 3 bases and 0 bases, with 8 bases remaining between them. The CDR3 nucleotides are TGTGCCAGCAGCTTGGCACATTCGAACACCGGGGAGCTGTTTTTT. As protein: CASSLAHSNTGELFF.

The V and J genes are TRBV20-1 and TRBJ2-3; D uncertain. The CDR3 has 14 amino acids. V was cut by 6 bases and J by 1 base, with 14 bases left in between. The germline gives CDR1 DFQATT, CDR2 SNEGSKA (reference sequence). This CDR3 is CSAYFGFGTDTQYF. The CDR3 nucleotides are TGCAGTGCGTACTTCGGGTTCGGCACAGATACGCAGTATTTT.